This record covers a single T cell receptor (beta chain). As handled by the study authors: Reference gene primer amplification yielded estimated nucleated cell counts. Produced via immunoSEQ multiplex PCR; TCRdb's table is partial and in-frame only. Clone size and the V and J calls come from that table; the DNA yielded D and trimming. The sample has approximately 70,000 clones, roughly 77% seen once. This sample stems from a study of blood T cell repertoires in COVID-19. For the study at large: Acute-phase and convalescent COVID-19 samples originated in the United States, Italy and Spain.

CDR1 and CDR2 from the germline V gene are MNHEY and SMNVEV (reference sequence). With 7 bases removed from V and 0 bases from J, the gap between germline ends came to 13 bases. The CDR3 length is 15 residues. This sequence was found in a woman aged 70-85 years with acute or convalescent COVID-19. The genes are TRBV27 and TRBJ2-1; TRBD2 is a possible D gene (6 bases). Sequenced: peripheral blood. The CDR3 DNA is TGTGCCAGCATAGACCGGCGGGGCTCCTACAATGAGCAGTTCTTC. Protein product: CASIDRRGSYNEQFF.